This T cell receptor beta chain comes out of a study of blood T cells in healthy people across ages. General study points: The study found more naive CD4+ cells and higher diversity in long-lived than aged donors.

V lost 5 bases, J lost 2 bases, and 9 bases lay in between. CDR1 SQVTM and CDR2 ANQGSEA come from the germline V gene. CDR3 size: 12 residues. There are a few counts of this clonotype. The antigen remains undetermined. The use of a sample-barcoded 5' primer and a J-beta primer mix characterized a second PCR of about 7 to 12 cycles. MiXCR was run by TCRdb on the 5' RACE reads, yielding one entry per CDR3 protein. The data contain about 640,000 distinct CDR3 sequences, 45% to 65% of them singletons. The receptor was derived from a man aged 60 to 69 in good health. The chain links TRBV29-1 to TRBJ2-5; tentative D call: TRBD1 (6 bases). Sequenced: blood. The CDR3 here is CSVHRVQETQYF. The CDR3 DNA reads TGCAGCGTTCACAGGGTTCAAGAGACCCAGTACTTC.